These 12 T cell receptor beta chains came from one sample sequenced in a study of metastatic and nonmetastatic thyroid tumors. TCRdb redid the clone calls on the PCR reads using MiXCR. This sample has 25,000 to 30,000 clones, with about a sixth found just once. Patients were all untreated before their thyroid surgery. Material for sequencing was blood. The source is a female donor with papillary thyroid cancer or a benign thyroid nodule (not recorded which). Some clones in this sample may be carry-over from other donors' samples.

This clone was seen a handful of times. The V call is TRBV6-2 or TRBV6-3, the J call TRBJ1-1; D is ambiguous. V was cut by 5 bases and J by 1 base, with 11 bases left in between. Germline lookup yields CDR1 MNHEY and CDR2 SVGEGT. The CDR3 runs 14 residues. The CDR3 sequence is CASSPSQRNTEAFF. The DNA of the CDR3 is TGTGCCAGCAGTCCATCTCAGAGGAACACTGAAGCTTTCTTT.

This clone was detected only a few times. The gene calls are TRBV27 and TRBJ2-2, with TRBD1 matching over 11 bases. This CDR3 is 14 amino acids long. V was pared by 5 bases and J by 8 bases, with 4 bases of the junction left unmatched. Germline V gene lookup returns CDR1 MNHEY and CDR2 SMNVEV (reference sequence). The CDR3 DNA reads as TGTGCCAGCAGTCCGGGGACAGGGGGGGGGGAGCTGTTTTTT. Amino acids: CASSPGTGGGELFF.

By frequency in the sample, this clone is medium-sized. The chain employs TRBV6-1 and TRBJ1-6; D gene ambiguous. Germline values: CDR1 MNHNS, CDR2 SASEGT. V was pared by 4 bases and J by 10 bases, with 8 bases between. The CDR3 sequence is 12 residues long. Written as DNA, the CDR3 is TGTGCCAGCAGTGTTTTTGGATCACCCCTCCACTTT. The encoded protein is CASSVFGSPLHF.

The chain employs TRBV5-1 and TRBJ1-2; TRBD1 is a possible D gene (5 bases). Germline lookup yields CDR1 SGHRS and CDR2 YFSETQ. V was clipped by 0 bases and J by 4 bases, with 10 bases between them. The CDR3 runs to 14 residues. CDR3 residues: CASSLGQCSYGYTF. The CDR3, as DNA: TGCGCCAGCAGCTTGGGACAGTGTTCCTATGGCTACACCTTC.

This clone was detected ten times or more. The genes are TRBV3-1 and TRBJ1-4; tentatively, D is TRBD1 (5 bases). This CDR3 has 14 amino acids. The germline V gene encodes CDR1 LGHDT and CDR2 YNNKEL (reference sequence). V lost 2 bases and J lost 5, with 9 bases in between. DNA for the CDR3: TGTGCCAGCAGCCAACGGGGCGGGAATGAAAAACTGTTTTTT. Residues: CASSQRGGNEKLFF.

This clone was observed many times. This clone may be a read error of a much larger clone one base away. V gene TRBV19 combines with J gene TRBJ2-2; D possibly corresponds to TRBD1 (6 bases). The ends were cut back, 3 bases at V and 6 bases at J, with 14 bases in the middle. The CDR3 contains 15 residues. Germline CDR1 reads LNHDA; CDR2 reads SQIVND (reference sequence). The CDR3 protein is CASSIVGAVAGELFF. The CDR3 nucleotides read TGTGCCAGTAGTATTGTGGGGGCGGTCGCCGGGGAGCTGTTTTTT.

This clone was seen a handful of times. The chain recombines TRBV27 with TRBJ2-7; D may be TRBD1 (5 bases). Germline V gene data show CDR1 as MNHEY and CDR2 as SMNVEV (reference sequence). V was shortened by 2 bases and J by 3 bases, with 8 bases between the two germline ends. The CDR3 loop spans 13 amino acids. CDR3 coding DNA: TGTGCCAGCAGTTTAGGACACAACTACGAGCAGTACTTC. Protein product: CASSLGHNYEQYF.

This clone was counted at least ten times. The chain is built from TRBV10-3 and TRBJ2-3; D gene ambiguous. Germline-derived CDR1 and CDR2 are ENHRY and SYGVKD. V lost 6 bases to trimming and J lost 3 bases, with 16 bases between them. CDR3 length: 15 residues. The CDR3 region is CAIRGRSAGTDTQYF. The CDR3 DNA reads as TGTGCCATCAGGGGCAGGAGCGCCGGGACAGATACGCAGTATTTT.

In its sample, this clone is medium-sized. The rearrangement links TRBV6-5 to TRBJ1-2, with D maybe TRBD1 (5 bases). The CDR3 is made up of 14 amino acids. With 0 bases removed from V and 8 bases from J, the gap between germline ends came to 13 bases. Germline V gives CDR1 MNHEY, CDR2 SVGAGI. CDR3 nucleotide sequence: TGTGCCAGCAGTTACTCGGTTGGCTGGGGGGGCTACACCTTC. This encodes CASSYSVGWGGYTF.

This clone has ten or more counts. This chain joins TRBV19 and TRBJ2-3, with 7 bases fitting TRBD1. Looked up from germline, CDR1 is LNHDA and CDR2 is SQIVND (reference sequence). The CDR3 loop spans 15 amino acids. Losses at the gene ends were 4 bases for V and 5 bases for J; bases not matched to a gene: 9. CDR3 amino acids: CASSKLGQGVDTQYF. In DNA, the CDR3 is TGTGCCAGTAGTAAACTAGGGCAGGGGGTAGATACGCAGTATTTT.

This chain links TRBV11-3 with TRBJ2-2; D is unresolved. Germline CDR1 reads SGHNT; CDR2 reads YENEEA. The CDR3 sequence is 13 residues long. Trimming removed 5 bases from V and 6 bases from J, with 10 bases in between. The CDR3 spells CASSPTRAGELFF. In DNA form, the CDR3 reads TGTGCCAGCAGCCCTACCCGGGCCGGGGAGCTGTTTTTT.

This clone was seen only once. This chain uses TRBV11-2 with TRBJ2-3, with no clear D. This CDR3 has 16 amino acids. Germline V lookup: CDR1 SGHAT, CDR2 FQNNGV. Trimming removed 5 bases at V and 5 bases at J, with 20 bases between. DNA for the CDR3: TGTGCCAGCAGCGTAGGTACTACCTCCACCATAGATACGCAGTATTTT. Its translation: CASSVGTTSTIDTQYF. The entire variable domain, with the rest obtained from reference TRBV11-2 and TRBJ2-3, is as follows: EAGVAQSPRYKIIEKRQSVAFWCNPISGHATLYWYQQILGQGPKLLIQFQNNGVVDDSQLPKDRFSAERLKGVDSTLKIQPAKLEDSAVYLCASSVGTTSTIDTQYFGPGTRLTVL.